This TCR beta chain comes out of a study of T cell responses to AZD1222 COVID-19 vaccine. Overall study results and limits: Spike-specific TCR breadth and depth both grew after two AZD1222 doses. Donors were chiefly white British, with a greater number of females, and clonal diversity was perhaps underestimated. Close to half of spike-specific TCRs reportedly recognize unmutated variant regions.

The CDR3 spans 15 residues. CDR1 and CDR2 (germline): MGHDK, SYGVNS. The V and J ends lost 5 bases and 6 bases, in that order; junction bases with no gene match: 11. Timing groups of about 4 and about 12 weeks for second doses were pooled. The data were produced by immunoSEQ multiplex PCR, yet TCRdb's version contains in-frame clones alone and is incomplete. Of about 67,000 clones in the sample, about 80% are singletons; the top ten hold about 6.1%. Details on this clone: Its specificity is not known.

V gene TRBV25-1 combines with J gene TRBJ2-5; 8 bases line up with TRBD1. The sequence was obtained from an adult who received the AZD1222 COVID-19 vaccine. The specimen comprised peripheral blood, sampled 28 days after the second AZD1222 dose. Here the CDR3 reads CASSPLGQDLKTQYF. CDR3 in DNA: TGTGCCAGCAGTCCTCTGGGACAGGATTTGAAGACCCAGTACTTC.